This TCR beta chain was sequenced in a study of CD8+ T cells in alopecia areata listed by TCRdb under 2018. Regarding the study in general: Treated patients were enrolled in an open-label pilot trial of oral tofacitinib, 5 to 10 mg twice daily, for moderate-to-severe alopecia areata. Scalp tissue and sorted CD4+ and CD8+ peripheral blood T cells from patchy and totalis/universalis alopecia areata patients and from healthy controls were covered by human TCRbeta sequencing. Scalp clonality was compared across normal scalp (n=4), patchy alopecia areata scalp (n=8), and alopecia totalis/universalis scalp (n=8). To study T cell clonal expansion in alopecia areata, the researchers applied high-throughput TCRbeta sequencing to both the C3H/HeJ mouse model and human patients. Tofacitinib-treated patients had biopsies at baseline and at 4 and 24 weeks of treatment, with a later scalp biopsy in several patients. In treated patients, disease severity was measured using the SALT score, which gives the percentage of scalp surface area affected. RNA was extracted with the PAXgene miRNA kit for fixed scalp, the miRNeasy kit for PBMCs, and the RNeasy kit for mouse skin. Patients stayed on tofacitinib for 6 to 18 months and then had 6 months of follow-up off drug so that delayed response and recurrence could be assessed. immunoSEQ multiplex PCR using 35 Vbeta forward primers and 13 Jbeta reverse primers was used to amplify TCRbeta CDR3 regions.

What the time point label conveys for this sample: roughly 26 weeks on oral tofacitinib. The treatment or condition label for this specimen denotes: oral pan-JAK inhibitor, 5-10 mg twice daily. From alopecia areata patients, peripheral blood was collected along with lesional scalp punch biopsies. After PBMCs were isolated by density centrifugation and stained for CD3, CD4 and CD8, a FACSAria was used to sort CD4+ and CD8+ T cells. Overall study outcomes, separate from this receptor: Unlike mouse skin, where gammadelta T cells dominate, normal human skin contains resident alphabeta T cells that get sequenced too, which complicates analysis of the scalp TCR repertoire. Compared with normal scalp, lesional scalp, particularly in alopecia totalis/universalis, had higher clonality and more expanded CD8+ clones, which suggests antigenic drive. Shared TCR sequences between patients were less evident than in mice, which may be partly attributable to HLA diversity in the patient population. During tofacitinib treatment, many expanded lesional clones remained in scalp and blood, and this persistence may partly explain relapse after treatment is stopped. Because the treated cohort was small and included a single nonresponder, larger studies are needed to assess links between baseline CD8+ expansion and response. Tofacitinib significantly lowered scalp clonality and the number of expanded CD8+ clones among the top 100 scalp clones.

In regard to this clone: The antigen it binds to is not known. No base qualities exist here, and no much larger clone lies one base off it.

The library was prepared using the immunoSEQ multiplex PCR assay. To provide template for TCR sequencing, every sample had RNA extracted and reverse transcribed into cDNA. SuperScript III was used for first-strand cDNA synthesis, primed with a 2:1 mix of oligo-dT and random hexamers. A synthetic immune receptor repertoire was used to measure amplification bias, and any remaining bias was corrected computationally. The original methods were these. Raw reads were preprocessed for error removal, and CDR3 was defined according to IMGT conventions as running from the conserved cysteine to phenylalanine. Clonality was calculated as 1 minus Shannon entropy normalized by log2 of the number of productive unique TCRs. Scalp TCRbeta sequences were cross-referenced with sorted blood CD4 and CD8 repertoires so that the CD4 or CD8 identity of scalp clones could be inferred. The clones in this table, taken by TCRdb from immuneACCESS, are in-frame only. Not every clone is retained; where verified, under half of the shortfall comes from an unresolved V gene, and the cause of the rest is unknown. The V and J calls and clone size are taken from that table; D and trimming were inferred from the DNA. Counted in this sample were about 200,000 clones; less than 65% of them appeared once. The ten largest clones represent just over 1% of the sample.

Looking up the germline V gene (reference sequence) yields CDR1 DFQATT and CDR2 SNEGSKA. The trim is 5 bases for V and 7 bases for J, with a gap of 8 bases between the germline ends. From its cysteine to its phenylalanine, the CDR3 spans 11 amino acids. Only the CDR3 portion is preserved as DNA: 33 bases, with reading frame beginning at the first base. The sequencing used CD4+ T cells sorted from blood, collected at week 24, from a patient treated with tofacitinib. This receptor chain uses TRBV20-1 and TRBJ1-4; no confident D gene assignment can be made. The receptor comes from a human donor with alopecia areata. The DNA sequence is TGCAGTGCTCCATTAGGTGAAAAACTGTTTTTT. Translated, it gives CSAPLGEKLFF.